Each of the 9 T cell receptor beta chains below was sequenced from the same sample in a study of cytomegalovirus exposure and HLA in healthy donors. The PCR made use of 60 Vbeta and 13 Jbeta primers. The method was immunoSEQ multiplex PCR; TCRdb's version includes in-frame clones alone and lacks a portion of them. The table records some 100,000 clones, more than 65% of them present only once. Sequencing was carried out using PBMCs. The receptors were gathered from a woman between 45 and 65 years old in good health and CMV-seropositive.

V is TRBV4-1 and J is TRBJ2-5, with TRBD2 identical over 9 bases. The V segment lost 0 bases and the J segment 4 bases; nucleotides outside the gene matches: 6. CDR3 size: 16 residues. Germline V gene data show CDR1 as MGHRA and CDR2 as YSYEKL. The CDR3, as DNA: TGCGCCAGCAGCCAAGATTCTAGCGGGGTGTCAGAGACCCAGTACTTC. This codes for CASSQDSSGVSETQYF.

V is TRBV2 and J is TRBJ2-7; D is unresolved. V was clipped by 6 bases and J by 4 bases, with 10 bases between them. CDR1 is SNHLY, CDR2 FYNNEI, per germline. The CDR3 contains 12 residues. The CDR3 reads CASRPSGYEQYF. CDR3 coding DNA: TGTGCCAGCAGGCCTTCGGGTTACGAGCAGTACTTC. Supplemented by reference TRBV2 and TRBJ2-7, the full variable domain reads EPEVTQTPSHQVTQMGQEVILRCVPISNHLYFYWYRQILGQKVEFLVSFYNNEISEKSEIFDDQFSVERPDGSNFTLKIRSTKLEDSAMYFCASRPSGYEQYFGPGTRLTVT.

The genes are TRBV19 and TRBJ2-1, with D tentatively TRBD1 (5 bases). The V and J ends lost 1 base and 5 bases respectively, with 6 bases between them. Looked up from germline, CDR1 is LNHDA and CDR2 is SQIVND (reference sequence). This CDR3 has 13 residues. CDR3 bases: TGTGCCAGTAGTATAGGACAGCACAATGAGCAGTTCTTC. Translation: CASSIGQHNEQFF.

This clone was seen a few times. This chain connects TRBV30 to TRBJ2-5, with 7 bases matching TRBD2. The CDR3 is 15 residues long. Per germline, CDR1 GTSNPN and CDR2 SVGIG (reference sequence). The ends lost 2 bases at V and 5 bases at J; junction bases unmatched: 11. The CDR3 DNA reads TGTGCCTGGAGTCCGGGGACTACCGAGGGGGAGACCCAGTACTTC. Translated, it gives CAWSPGTTEGETQYF.

Regarding this clone: The sample has other DNA sequences that encode this CDR3 too. The rearrangement links TRBV6-5 to TRBJ1-2; 7 nucleotides match TRBD1. J gave up 8 bases and V 2 bases, and 2 bases lay outside the gene matches. Germline CDR1 and CDR2: MNHEY and SVGAGI. The CDR3 runs to 12 residues. In DNA form, the CDR3 reads TGTGCCAGCAGTTACGTAGGGGGCGGCTACACCTTC. The encoded protein is CASSYVGGGYTF.

The rearrangement joins TRBV10-3 to TRBJ1-2, with TRBD1 matching 8 bases. The CDR3 spans 14 residues. Germline V gives CDR1 ENHRY, CDR2 SYGVKD. J lost 4 bases, V lost 2 bases, and 3 bases had no gene match. For the CDR3, the DNA is TGTGCCATCAGTGAGGGACAGGGATTCTATGGCTACACCTTC. Residues: CAISEGQGFYGYTF.

This clone was seen only once. The rearrangement uses TRBV19 and TRBJ1-1; 8 nucleotides align to TRBD1. Germline V gene data show CDR1 as LNHDA and CDR2 as SQIVND (reference sequence). The CDR3 is 14 amino acids. V was pared by 5 bases and J by 2 bases, with 4 bases of the junction left unmatched. The CDR3 sequence: CASSPGTGNTEAFF. CDR3 sequence (DNA): TGTGCCAGTAGTCCGGGGACAGGTAACACTGAAGCTTTCTTT.

This chain connects TRBV5-1 to TRBJ1-2; 10 nucleotides line up with TRBD1. The length of the CDR3 is 16 residues. The ends lost 5 bases at V and 4 bases at J; junction bases unmatched: 11. The germline V gene has CDR1 SGHRS and CDR2 YFSETQ. The CDR3 DNA is TGCGCCAGCAGACCGGAACCCGGGACAGGGGCCTATGGCTACACCTTC. It yields the protein CASRPEPGTGAYGYTF.

This chain uses TRBV6-6 with TRBJ1-1, with a weak D call TRBD1 (5 bases). CDR3 length equals 11 residues. V lost 7 bases to trimming and J lost 6 bases, with 9 bases between them. Germline lookup yields CDR1 MNHNY and CDR2 SVGAGI (reference sequence). The CDR3 sequence: CASTQGAEAFF. CDR3 sequence (DNA): TGTGCCAGCACCCAGGGTGCTGAAGCTTTCTTT.